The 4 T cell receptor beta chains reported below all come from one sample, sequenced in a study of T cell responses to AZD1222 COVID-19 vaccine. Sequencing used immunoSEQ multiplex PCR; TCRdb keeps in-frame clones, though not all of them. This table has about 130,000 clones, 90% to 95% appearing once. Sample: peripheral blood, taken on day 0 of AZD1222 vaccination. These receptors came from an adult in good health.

The CDR3 coding sequence is TGTGCCAGCAGCGAAGGGGGGGCACCCGAAAACATTCAGTACTTC. Protein product: CASSEGGAPENIQYF. The gene calls are TRBV11-3 and TRBJ2-4; D might be TRBD2 (7 bases). CDR1 and CDR2 from the germline V gene are SGHNT and YENEEA. The CDR3 extends over 15 amino acids. V was shortened by 5 bases and J by 5 bases, with 16 bases between the two germline ends.

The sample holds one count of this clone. DNA for the CDR3: TGTGCCAGCAGCCGCCAGACAGACTATGGCTACACCTTC. It codes for CASSRQTDYGYTF. V usage is TRBV3-1 (or the pseudogene TRBV3-2) and J usage is TRBJ1-2; perhaps TRBD1 as D (5 bases). The germline V gene encodes CDR1 LGHDT and CDR2 YNNKEL (reference sequence). CDR3 length: 13 amino acids. With 4 bases removed from V and 3 bases from J, the gap between germline ends came to 9 bases.

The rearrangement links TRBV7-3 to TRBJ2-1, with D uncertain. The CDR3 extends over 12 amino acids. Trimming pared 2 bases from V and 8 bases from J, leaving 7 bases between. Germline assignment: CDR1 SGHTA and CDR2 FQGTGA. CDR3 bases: TGTGCCAGCAGCTTAGGACGCGATGAGCAGTTCTTC. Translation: CASSLGRDEQFF.

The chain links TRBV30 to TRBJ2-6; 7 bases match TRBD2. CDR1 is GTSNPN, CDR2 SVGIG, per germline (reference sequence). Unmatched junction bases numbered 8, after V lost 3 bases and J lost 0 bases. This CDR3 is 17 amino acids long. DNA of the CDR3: TGTGCCTGGAGGTTCGAGCGGGGCGTCTCTGGGGCCAACGTCCTGACTTTC. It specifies CAWRFERGVSGANVLTF.